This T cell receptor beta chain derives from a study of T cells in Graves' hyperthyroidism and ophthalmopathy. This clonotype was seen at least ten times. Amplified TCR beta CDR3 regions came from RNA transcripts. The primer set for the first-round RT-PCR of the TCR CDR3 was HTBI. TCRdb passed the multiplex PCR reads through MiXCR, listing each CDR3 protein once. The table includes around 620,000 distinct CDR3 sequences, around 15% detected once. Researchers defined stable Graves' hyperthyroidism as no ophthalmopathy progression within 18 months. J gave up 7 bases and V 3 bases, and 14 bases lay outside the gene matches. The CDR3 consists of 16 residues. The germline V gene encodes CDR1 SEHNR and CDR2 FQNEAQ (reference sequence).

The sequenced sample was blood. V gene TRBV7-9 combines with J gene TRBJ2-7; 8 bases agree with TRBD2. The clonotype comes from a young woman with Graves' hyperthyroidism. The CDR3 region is CASSLSPLAGSSEQYF. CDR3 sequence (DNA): TGTGCCAGCAGCTTGTCTCCGCTAGCGGGTTCAAGTGAGCAGTACTTC.